The 30 T cell receptor beta chains reported below all come from one sample, sequenced in a study of cytomegalovirus exposure and HLA in healthy donors. 13 Jbeta primers and 60 Vbeta primers were used for the PCR. Only in-frame clones appear in the TCRdb table, and some are missing; sequencing was by immunoSEQ multiplex PCR. The data show under 200,000 clones, roughly 13% seen once. Sequencing used PBMCs. The origin of the receptors is a man in his forties or fifties in good health and CMV-seropositive.

This chain joins TRBV11-3 and TRBJ2-5; D is undetermined. CDR1 is SGHNT and CDR2 is YENEEA in the germline V gene. The ends were cut back, 2 bases at V and 5 bases at J, with 12 bases in the middle. CDR3 size: 14 residues. CDR3 coding DNA: TGTGCCAGCAGCTTAACAGTACCTGCGGAGACCCAGTACTTC. Encoded protein: CASSLTVPAETQYF.

V is TRBV9 and J is TRBJ1-5, with D possibly TRBD1 on 5 matching bases. V was pared by 0 bases and J by 3 bases, with 10 bases between. Per germline, CDR1 SGDLS and CDR2 YYNGEE. CDR3 length equals 15 residues. The CDR3 loop is CASSVGPGINQPQHF. CDR3 bases: TGTGCCAGCAGCGTAGGTCCAGGGATCAATCAGCCCCAGCATTTT. Complete variable domain (other parts from reference TRBV9 and TRBJ1-5): DSGVTQTPKHLITATGQRVTLRCSPRSGDLSVYWYQQSLDQGLQFLIQYYNGEERAKGNILERFSAQQFPDLHSELNLSSLELGDSALYFCASSVGPGINQPQHFGDGTRLSIL.

A word on this clone: Germline is not matched at one junction end, which may reflect a read error. The chain uses TRBV30 and TRBJ1-3, with D possibly TRBD1 on 5 matching bases. Germline V gene lookup returns CDR1 GTSNPN and CDR2 SVGIG (reference sequence). This CDR3 region has 14 residues. The CDR3 is CAVGPPGVRNTIYF. CDR3 coding DNA: TGCGCTGTGGGCCCCCCGGGGGTTCGAAACACCATATATTTT.

This clone was recorded a few times. This chain joins TRBV13 and TRBJ2-1; tentative D call: TRBD1 (6 bases). The V and J ends lost 2 bases and 0 bases respectively, with 17 bases between them. CDR1 and CDR2 (germline): PRHDT, FYEKMQ (reference sequence). The CDR3 is 18 residues long. In DNA, the CDR3 is TGTGCCAGCAGCTTAAGATCTTTGGGGGCTAGCTCCTACAATGAGCAGTTCTTC. Its translation is CASSLRSLGASSYNEQFF.

This rearrangement joins TRBV6-4 to TRBJ2-7, with TRBD1 as a possible D gene (5 bases). V dropped 4 bases and J dropped 0 bases, with 13 bases sitting between them. The CDR3 contains 15 residues. Germline CDR1 is MRHNA and CDR2 is SNTAGT. The CDR3 loop reads CASSGARASSYEQYV. In DNA form, the CDR3 reads TGTGCCAGCAGTGGGGCCAGGGCGAGCTCCTACGAGCAGTACGTC.

The chain joins TRBV10-3 to TRBJ2-1; 8 bases are shared with TRBD2. CDR1 is ENHRY and CDR2 is SYGVKD in the germline V gene. This CDR3 is 16 amino acids long. Trimming removed 3 bases from V and 0 bases from J; junction bases left unmatched: 4. CDR3 in DNA: TGTGCCATCAGTGACAAGCGGGGGAGCTCCTACAATGAGCAGTTCTTC. This sequence encodes CAISDKRGSSYNEQFF.

This chain links TRBV2 with TRBJ2-5, with D perhaps matching TRBD2 (7 bases). The CDR3 contains 15 residues. The V end lost 3 bases, the J end lost 1 base, and 12 bases lay between the germline ends. Per the germline V gene, CDR1 is SNHLY and CDR2 is FYNNEI. CDR3 protein: CASSDLRGGQETQYF. The CDR3 region has the DNA TGTGCCAGCAGTGATCTGAGGGGGGGCCAAGAGACCCAGTACTTC.

This clone was found a few times. The rearrangement uses TRBV6-1 and TRBJ1-1; D remains unclear. The germline gives CDR1 MNHNS, CDR2 SASEGT. The germline V and J ends were trimmed by 2 bases and 0 bases, with 10 bases remaining between them. The CDR3 runs to 15 residues. The CDR3 spells CASSEQPVLNTEAFF. CDR3 coding DNA: TGTGCCAGCAGTGAACAACCGGTGTTGAACACTGAAGCTTTCTTT.

This chain connects TRBV5-1 to TRBJ1-1; a possible D gene is TRBD1 (5 bases). With 5 bases removed from V and 3 bases from J, the gap between germline ends came to 23 bases. Germline CDR1 reads SGHRS; CDR2 reads YFSETQ. The length of the CDR3 is 17 residues. The CDR3 sequence: CASSNGPPGRGDTEAFF. The CDR3, as DNA: TGCGCCAGCAGTAATGGGCCACCCGGGCGGGGGGACACTGAAGCTTTCTTT. Full variable domain (rest looked up from reference TRBV5-1 and TRBJ1-1): KAGVTQTPRYLIKTRGQQVTLSCSPISGHRSVSWYQQTPGQGLQFLFEYFSETQRNKGNFPGRFSGRQFSNSRSEMNVSTLELGDSALYLCASSNGPPGRGDTEAFFGQGTRLTVV.

This clone was observed a few times. This rearrangement joins TRBV15 to TRBJ2-5; D remains ambiguous. V was shortened by 0 bases and J by 5 bases, with 13 bases between the two germline ends. The V gene's germline CDR1 is LNHNV and CDR2 YYDKDF (reference sequence). The CDR3 extends over 15 amino acids. CDR3 coding DNA: TGTGCCACCAGCAGAGAAGTGGCCTGGCGGGAGACCCAGTACTTC. Its translation is CATSREVAWRETQYF. Complete variable domain (other parts from reference TRBV15 and TRBJ2-5): DAMVIQNPRYQVTQFGKPVTLSCSQTLNHNVMYWYQQKSSQAPKLLFHYYDKDFNNEADTPDNFQSRRPNTSFCFLDIRSPGLGDTAMYLCATSREVAWRETQYFGPGTRLLVL.

The V call is TRBV4-3, the J call TRBJ1-5; D is unclear. Germline V gene data show CDR1 as LGHNA and CDR2 as YSLEER. CDR3 length: 16 residues. Trimming shortened V by 0 bases and J by 6 bases, and 15 bases separated the two germline ends. The CDR3 DNA sequence: TGCGCCAGCAGCCAAGAAATAGGGAGGAAGGTTCAGCCCCAGCATTTT. It translates to CASSQEIGRKVQPQHF.

A few counts support this clone. This chain uses TRBV6-5 with TRBJ2-2, with D perhaps TRBD1 (6 bases). The CDR3 sequence is 15 residues long. CDR1 is MNHEY and CDR2 is SVGAGI in the germline V gene. Trimming removed 2 bases from V and 6 bases from J, with 13 bases in between. The CDR3 DNA follows: TGTGCCAGCAGTTACGGGGGCGGTGACCCCGGGGAGCTGTTTTTT. As protein: CASSYGGGDPGELFF.

There are a few counts of this clone. V gene TRBV11-3 combines with J gene TRBJ2-1; TRBD1 matches at 8 bases. The CDR3 loop spans 13 amino acids. CDR1 and CDR2 (germline): SGHNT, YENEEA. The V segment lost 4 bases and the J segment 10 bases; nucleotides outside the gene matches: 6. The CDR3 bases are TGTGCCAGCAGCTGGACAGGGACAGGCGAGCAGTTCTTC. Protein product: CASSWTGTGEQFF.

This clone was recorded a few times. V usage is TRBV4-1 and J usage is TRBJ1-1; no reliable D call. The CDR3 is 14 residues long. The germline V and J ends were trimmed by 0 bases and 1 base, with 6 bases remaining between them. Germline V gives CDR1 MGHRA, CDR2 YSYEKL. For the CDR3, the DNA is TGCGCCAGCAGCCAAGAGACAAGGAACACTGAAGCTTTCTTT. Residues: CASSQETRNTEAFF.

This clone has only a few counts. This chain links TRBV19 with TRBJ1-1; D unclear. Germline V gene sequence: CDR1 LNHDA, CDR2 SQIVND (reference sequence). The length of the CDR3 is 14 residues. Trimming left V 2 bases short and J 1 base short, with 8 bases between. In DNA, the CDR3 is TGTGCCAGTAGTATATTAGTTGCGAACACTGAAGCTTTCTTT. This codes for CASSILVANTEAFF.

The sample holds a few counts of this clone. V and J are TRBV5-1 and TRBJ2-3; D is unclear. V gave up 8 bases and J gave up 0 bases, with 13 bases separating them. The CDR3 sequence is 14 residues long. Germline V gene sequence: CDR1 SGHRS, CDR2 YFSETQ. CDR3 coding DNA: TGCGCCAGTAAAAGCCCCGGGAGCACAGATACGCAGTATTTT. As protein: CASKSPGSTDTQYF.

This clone was picked up a small number of times. The chain uses TRBV11-2 and TRBJ1-3; 7 nucleotides line up with TRBD1. There are 19 residues in the CDR3. Trimming removed 5 bases from V and 4 bases from J; junction bases left unmatched: 20. In germline, CDR1 is SGHAT, CDR2 FQNNGV. In nucleotides, the CDR3 is TGTGCCAGCAGCCGGCCCTGGGGACAGCTCAGCTCTGGGGGAAACACCATATATTTT. Translation gives CASSRPWGQLSSGGNTIYF.

As DNA, the CDR3 is TGTGCCAGCAGCTTAGGCCAGGCAGGTTCACCCCTCCACTTT. It codes for CASSLGQAGSPLHF. V is TRBV7-9 and J is TRBJ1-6; D gene uncertain. V lost 1 base, J lost 9 bases, and 10 bases lay in between. From germline, CDR1 is SEHNR and CDR2 FQNEAQ (reference sequence). This CDR3 is 14 amino acids long.

The chain uses TRBV7-8 and TRBJ1-4, with 7 bases fitting TRBD1. CDR1 is SGHVS, CDR2 FQNEAQ, per germline. V dropped 2 bases and J dropped 8; count of bases not matched to a gene: 8. The CDR3 runs 15 residues. CDR3 in DNA: TGTGCCAGCAGCTTACCCCCACAGGGGAAGGAAAAACTGTTTTTT. It is translated as CASSLPPQGKEKLFF.

The J gene is TRBJ2-3, the V gene TRBV7-2; TRBD2 matches 7 bases. V shed 4 bases and J 1 base; nucleotides not matched to a gene: 8. CDR1 is SGHTA, CDR2 FQGNSA, per germline. This CDR3 is 16 amino acids long. The CDR3 loop reads CASSSRPGGGTDTQYF. DNA of the CDR3: TGTGCCAGCAGCTCGCGTCCGGGAGGTGGCACAGATACGCAGTATTTT.

This rearrangement joins TRBV7-2 to TRBJ1-5, with D unclear. Germline V lookup: CDR1 SGHTA, CDR2 FQGNSA. This CDR3 has 15 residues. Trimming left V 1 base short and J 0 bases short, with 7 bases between. The CDR3 region is CASSLGPSSNQPQHF. The CDR3 DNA reads TGTGCCAGCAGCTTAGGTCCGAGTAGCAATCAGCCCCAGCATTTT.

A few counts support this clone. The V gene is TRBV5-3, the J gene TRBJ2-7; D call uncertain. TRBV5-3 carries the ORF label, with uncertain function. This CDR3 has 15 amino acids. V was clipped by 3 bases and J by 0 bases, with 13 bases between them. The CDR3: CARSSDTLSSYEQYV. CDR3 sequence (DNA): TGTGCCAGAAGCTCCGACACATTGAGCTCCTACGAGCAGTACGTC.

The chain employs TRBV10-3 and TRBJ1-1; a possible D gene is TRBD1 (5 bases). Germline loops: CDR1 ENHRY, CDR2 SYGVKD. With 8 bases removed from V and 7 bases from J, the gap between germline ends came to 20 bases. The CDR3 is made up of 14 amino acids. Here the CDR3 reads CAILTSGTSGEAFF. As DNA, the CDR3 is TGTGCCATCCTCACATCCGGGACTAGTGGTGAAGCTTTCTTT.

This clone occurred a few times. The J gene is TRBJ1-6, the V gene TRBV6-6; weak D call: TRBD1 (5 bases). The CDR3 runs 15 residues. Trimming stripped 5 bases from V and 5 bases from J, with 13 bases between. Germline values: CDR1 MNHNY, CDR2 SVGAGI (reference sequence). The CDR3 nucleotides read TGTGCCAGCAGTCTTCACGAAGGGGATAATTCACCCCTCCACTTT. Protein product: CASSLHEGDNSPLHF.

CDR3 DNA sequence: TGCGCCAGCAGTGAGGCCGGCGAGACTAGCGGGGTCTCCTACGAGCAGTACGTC. It is translated as CASSEAGETSGVSYEQYV. The rearrangement links TRBV10-1 to TRBJ2-7; 11 bases map to TRBD2. V shed 2 bases and J 0 bases; nucleotides not matched to a gene: 9. Germline CDR1 and CDR2: WNHNN and SYGVQD (reference sequence). CDR3 length: 18 amino acids.

Of note for this clone: The identical CDR3 is also encoded by other nucleotide sequences in the sample. V and J are TRBV5-1 and TRBJ1-6; no clear D. Germline CDR1 reads SGHRS; CDR2 reads YFSETQ. This CDR3 spans 14 amino acids. V lost 4 bases and J lost 0, with 5 bases in between. The CDR3 DNA reads TGCGCCAGCAGCCCAGACTCCTATAATTCACCCCTCCACTTT. Amino acids: CASSPDSYNSPLHF.

The CDR3 nucleotides are TGCAGCGTTTGGGGGGATGGGCGCTCCACAGATACGCAGTATTTT. Translated: CSVWGDGRSTDTQYF. V usage is TRBV29-1 and J usage is TRBJ2-3; D is possibly TRBD2 (6 bases). Germline CDR1 reads SQVTM; CDR2 reads ANQGSEA. The CDR3 has 15 amino acids. With 5 bases removed from V and 2 bases from J, the gap between germline ends came to 17 bases.

This sequence joins TRBV5-4 and TRBJ2-7, with 9 bases identical to TRBD2. The length of the CDR3 is 15 residues. The J segment lost 5 bases and the V segment lost 0 bases, leaving 6 bases of the junction unmatched. Germline V gene sequence: CDR1 SGHNT, CDR2 YYREEE (reference sequence). CDR3 nucleotides: TGTGCCAGCAGCTTGGCGCTAGCGGGGTTCGACGAGCAGTACTTC. Translated, it gives CASSLALAGFDEQYF.

This chain uses TRBV6-1 with TRBJ2-7, with TRBD1 matching over 7 bases. The CDR3 covers 14 residues. Trimming at V came to 4 bases and at J to 2 bases, leaving 5 bases not matched to a gene. CDR1 and CDR2 (germline): MNHNS, SASEGT. CDR3 region: CASSAQQGPYEQYV. The CDR3 coding sequence is TGTGCCAGCAGTGCCCAACAGGGGCCCTACGAGCAGTACGTC.

This clone was seen a handful of times. This CDR3 reads CASSHQGKVYSPLHF. CDR3 bases: TGTGCCAGCAGCCATCAGGGGAAGGTGTATTCACCCCTCCACTTT. The gene calls are TRBV5-4 and TRBJ1-6, with TRBD1 as a possible D gene (6 bases). The CDR3 sequence is 15 residues long. Germline V lookup: CDR1 SGHNT, CDR2 YYREEE (reference sequence). V was pared by 4 bases and J by 8 bases, with 16 bases between. The whole variable domain, filled in from reference TRBV5-4 and TRBJ1-6, reads ETGVTQSPTHLIKTRGQQVTLRCSSQSGHNTVSWYQQALGQGPQFIFQYYREEENGRGNFPPRFSGLQFPNYSSELNVNALELDDSALYLCASSHQGKVYSPLHFGNGTRLTVT.